These 26 T cell receptor beta chains were all obtained from the same sample, sequenced in a study of early T cells in non-severe SARS-CoV-2 infection. TCRdb re-derived calls from the 5' RACE reads in MiXCR, one entry per CDR3 protein. The sample carries about 48,000 distinct CDR3 sequences, 7% to 9% recorded once. Sequencing used whole blood. Source of these receptors: an adult who was a healthcare worker with PCR-confirmed SARS-CoV-2 infection or an uninfected control (not recorded which).

In the case of this clonotype: A much larger clonotype is one base distant, so this may be a read error. The CDR3 sequence is CASSLYRVSYNEQFF. The CDR3 nucleotides are TGTGCCAGCAGCTTGTACAGGGTCTCCTACAATGAGCAGTTCTTC. The V gene is TRBV11-3, the J gene TRBJ2-1, with TRBD1 as a possible D gene (6 bases). CDR1 is SGHNT and CDR2 is YENEEA in the germline V gene. The CDR3 contains 15 residues. The V gene lost 3 bases and the J gene lost 0 bases, with 9 bases spanning the gap.

This clonotype was counted ten times or more. This chain connects TRBV6-1 to TRBJ1-4; 7 bases match TRBD1. After removal of 8 bases from V and 5 bases from J, the junction contained 5 bases not matched to a gene. CDR3 length: 13 amino acids. CDR1 and CDR2 (germline): MNHNS, SASEGT. The CDR3 bases are TGTGCCAGCGGAAGCAGGGGGAATGAAAAACTGTTTTTT. This gives the protein CASGSRGNEKLFF.

This clonotype appeared many times. The V call is TRBV20-1, the J call TRBJ2-3; TRBD2 aligns across 10 bases. Per germline, CDR1 DFQATT and CDR2 SNEGSKA (reference sequence). V was pared by 6 bases and J by 4 bases, with 7 bases of the junction left unmatched. The length of the CDR3 is 14 residues. CDR3 sequence: CSAASTSGADTQYF. The DNA of the CDR3 is TGCAGTGCGGCCTCTACTAGCGGGGCAGATACGCAGTATTTT.

In its sample, this clonotype was seen a few times. The chain is built from TRBV13 and TRBJ2-7; the match to TRBD1 covers 7 bases. The CDR3 has 15 residues. The V segment lost 1 base and the J segment 3 bases; nucleotides outside the gene matches: 6. Germline lookup yields CDR1 PRHDT and CDR2 FYEKMQ (reference sequence). The CDR3, as DNA: TGTGCCAGCAGCTTAGCCGGGACAGCGAACTACGAGCAGTACTTC. It encodes CASSLAGTANYEQYF.

This clonotype was counted ten times or more. The V and J genes are TRBV2 and TRBJ1-2; D remains ambiguous. Per germline, CDR1 SNHLY and CDR2 FYNNEI. The CDR3 runs 13 residues. V lost 6 bases to trimming and J lost 3 bases, with 11 bases between them. The CDR3 nucleotides are TGTGCCAGCAGCCCCAGGACCGACTATGGCTACACCTTC. It translates to CASSPRTDYGYTF.

This clonotype was seen at least ten times. This sequence joins TRBV6-1 and TRBJ2-3; D is undetermined. This CDR3 has 12 residues. Trimming shortened V by 4 bases and J by 5 bases, and 7 bases separated the two germline ends. CDR1 MNHNS and CDR2 SASEGT come from the germline V gene. The CDR3 DNA reads TGTGCCAGCAGTGGTGGGAAAGATACGCAGTATTTT. This translates into CASSGGKDTQYF.

This clonotype appeared many times. The chain carries TRBV5-1 and TRBJ1-1; possibly TRBD1 for D (5 bases). Looked up from germline, CDR1 is SGHRS and CDR2 is YFSETQ. The V end lost 0 bases, the J end lost 5 bases, and 20 bases lay between the germline ends. The CDR3 sequence is 17 residues long. CDR3 sequence reads: CASSLASGRTWGTEAFF. In nucleotides, the CDR3 is TGCGCCAGCAGCTTGGCTTCGGGACGAACTTGGGGGACTGAAGCTTTCTTT.

This clonotype was counted ten times or more. The DNA is omitted, as the CDR3 cannot be located on it reliably, and the CDR3 follows TCRdb's listing. The chain combines TRBV27 with TRBJ1-5. 14 amino acids form the CDR3, both terminal residues included. CDR1 and CDR2 (germline): MNHEY, SMNVEV (reference sequence). The CDR3 sequence is CASSFGPGNQPQHF.

The chain employs TRBV28 and TRBJ2-2; the D call may be TRBD1 or TRBD2 (5 bases each). The CDR3 sequence is 14 residues long. V was cut by 5 bases and J by 0 bases, with 7 bases left in between. Germline CDR1 is MDHEN and CDR2 is SYDVKM. CDR3 in amino acids: CASSKGPNTGELFF. The CDR3 DNA reads as TGTGCCAGCAGTAAGGGACCGAACACCGGGGAGCTGTTTTTT.

The sample holds many counts of this clonotype. V and J are TRBV3-1 and TRBJ1-1; D not certain. Germline values: CDR1 LGHDT, CDR2 YNNKEL (reference sequence). CDR3 length: 12 amino acids. V was trimmed by 1 base and J by 13 bases, leaving 13 bases between them. The CDR3 DNA is TGTGCCAGCAGCCAAGGGGTAGGGCAGGATTTCTTT. It translates to CASSQGVGQDFF.

This clonotype was counted only a few times. This chain joins TRBV7-2 and TRBJ1-1; D perhaps matches TRBD1 (6 bases). Trimming took 3 bases from V and 0 from J, leaving 11 bases between them. This CDR3 comprises 15 residues. Germline V lookup: CDR1 SGHTA, CDR2 FQGNSA. CDR3 sequence: CASSFQTGLNTEAFF. DNA for the CDR3: TGTGCCAGCAGCTTTCAGACAGGATTGAACACTGAAGCTTTCTTT.

In its sample, this clonotype ranks as medium-sized. The genes are TRBV27 and TRBJ2-1; 9 bases match TRBD2. Germline values: CDR1 MNHEY, CDR2 SMNVEV (reference sequence). The CDR3 consists of 13 residues. Unmatched junction bases numbered 3, after V lost 7 bases and J lost 5 bases. CDR3 loop: CASNERGDNEQFF. For the CDR3, the DNA is TGTGCCAGCAATGAGCGGGGGGACAATGAGCAGTTCTTC.

The table lists this clonotype with a few counts. The rearrangement joins TRBV6-1 to TRBJ1-5, with 7 positions matching TRBD1. Germline CDR1 MNHNS, CDR2 SASEGT. Trimming removed 5 bases from V and 2 bases from J; junction bases left unmatched: 6. This CDR3 comprises 15 residues. The CDR3 loop reads CASSFQGVGNQPQHF. The DNA for the CDR3 is TGTGCCAGCAGTTTCCAGGGGGTAGGCAATCAGCCCCAGCATTTT.

The table lists this clonotype with many counts. CDR3 residues: CSVEELSDTQYF. The CDR3 DNA reads TGCAGCGTTGAAGAACTATCCGATACGCAGTATTTT. This chain joins TRBV29-1 and TRBJ2-3, with unresolved D. The germline V gene encodes CDR1 SQVTM and CDR2 ANQGSEA. The CDR3 length is 12 residues. V was pared by 0 bases and J by 6 bases, with 7 bases between.

This clonotype has a count of ten or more. The chain recombines TRBV24-1 with TRBJ2-3, with 9 positions matching TRBD1. Germline CDR1 KGHDR, CDR2 SFDVKD. The ends lost 4 bases at V and 5 bases at J; junction bases unmatched: 9. The CDR3 sequence is 16 residues long. The CDR3 here is CATSEAGTGRGDTQYF. As DNA, the CDR3 is TGTGCCACCAGTGAGGCCGGGACAGGGAGAGGAGATACGCAGTATTTT.

Ten or more counts support this clonotype. This chain uses TRBV6-6 with TRBJ1-1; D remains ambiguous. The CDR3 is 12 residues long. In germline, CDR1 is MNHNY, CDR2 SVGAGI (reference sequence). V was clipped by 6 bases and J by 8 bases, with 13 bases between them. The CDR3 DNA reads as TGTGCCAGCAGCTCCCGGCGGGCGGAAGCTTTCTTT. Translated: CASSSRRAEAFF.

Ten or more counts support this clonotype. The genes are TRBV28 and TRBJ2-1, with D possibly TRBD2 on 6 matching bases. Trimming stripped 3 bases from V and 10 bases from J, with 10 bases between. Germline V gene lookup returns CDR1 MDHEN and CDR2 SYDVKM. CDR3 length: 12 amino acids. The CDR3 loop reads CASSLRDWEQFF. CDR3 sequence (DNA): TGTGCCAGCAGTTTGCGGGACTGGGAGCAGTTCTTC.

The V gene is TRBV19, the J gene TRBJ2-5, with 9 bases lining up with TRBD1. V was clipped by 10 bases and J by 6 bases; unmatched bases: 12. The CDR3 has 14 residues. Germline V lookup: CDR1 LNHDA, CDR2 SQIVND (reference sequence). The CDR3 DNA is TGTGCCACCACTAGGACAGGGGTCGAACAGACCCAGTACTTC. Translation gives CATTRTGVEQTQYF.

V is TRBV28 and J is TRBJ2-4; 8 bases map to TRBD2. This CDR3 contains 14 residues. CDR1 and CDR2 (germline): MDHEN, SYDVKM. V shed 5 bases, J shed 2 bases, and the junction held 2 bases outside the gene matches. CDR3 in amino acids: CASSPGGPKNIQYF. The CDR3 DNA reads TGTGCCAGCAGTCCGGGGGGGCCCAAAAACATTCAGTACTTC.

This clonotype was seen repeatedly, ten times or more. CDR3 sequence: CSAVDSANTGELFF. In DNA, the CDR3 is TGCAGTGCCGTGGACAGCGCGAACACCGGGGAGCTGTTTTTT. This chain uses TRBV20-1 with TRBJ2-2; D is perhaps TRBD1 (6 bases). The CDR3 has 14 amino acids. CDR1 is DFQATT, CDR2 SNEGSKA, per germline (reference sequence). The ends were cut back, 6 bases at V and 0 bases at J, with 11 bases in the middle.

This chain joins TRBV6-2 or TRBV6-3 and TRBJ1-3; no clear D gene. There are 17 residues in the CDR3. Trimming took off 8 bases at V and 4 bases at J, with 24 bases between the two ends. Germline V gives CDR1 MNHEY, CDR2 SVGEGT. CDR3 sequence reads: CASLQLRRGAMGNTIYF. CDR3 sequence (DNA): TGTGCCAGCCTGCAGTTACGGCGTGGAGCTATGGGAAACACCATATATTTT.

This clonotype was counted many times. The chain combines TRBV29-1 with TRBJ1-1; D is perhaps TRBD1 (6 bases). This CDR3 comprises 12 residues. CDR1 SQVTM and CDR2 ANQGSEA come from the germline V gene. The V and J ends lost 7 bases and 3 bases respectively, with 12 bases between them. The CDR3, as DNA: TGCAGCGCCCCGGACAGATACACTGAAGCTTTCTTT. This translates into CSAPDRYTEAFF.

By proportion, this clonotype is medium-sized. This sequence joins TRBV28 and TRBJ1-2; D gene ambiguous. V was shortened by 7 bases and J by 4 bases, with 16 bases between the two germline ends. The germline CDR1 and CDR2 sequences are MDHEN and SYDVKM. The CDR3 consists of 14 residues. The CDR3 here is CASTRRRTVYGYTF. The CDR3 region has the DNA TGTGCCAGCACTAGACGACGGACGGTCTATGGCTACACCTTC.

This clonotype was detected ten times or more. The chain combines TRBV29-1 with TRBJ2-1; 11 positions match TRBD2. CDR3 size: 17 residues. CDR1 and CDR2 from the germline V gene are SQVTM and ANQGSEA. Trimming at V came to 4 bases and at J to 1 base, leaving 9 bases not matched to a gene. The CDR3 DNA sequence: TGCAGCGTTGTTCTAGCGGGGGGATATGTTTCCTACAATGAGCAGTTCTTC. Translated: CSVVLAGGYVSYNEQFF.

This clonotype was seen more than once but under ten times. V usage is TRBV7-9 and J usage is TRBJ2-5; TRBD1 matches 7 bases. Trimming took 2 bases from V and 5 from J; bases not matched to a gene: 2. The CDR3 covers 13 residues. Germline lookup yields CDR1 SEHNR and CDR2 FQNEAQ (reference sequence). This CDR3 is CASSLTGEETQYF. The CDR3, as DNA: TGTGCCAGCAGCTTAACAGGGGAGGAGACCCAGTACTTC.

This clonotype came up many times. This chain connects TRBV12-3 or TRBV12-4 to TRBJ1-5; a possible D gene is TRBD1 (5 bases). Trimming pared 2 bases from V and 4 bases from J, leaving 12 bases between. The CDR3 spans 15 residues. The chain's CDR3 is CASSLSGEKNQPQHF. CDR3 nucleotides: TGTGCCAGCAGTTTATCGGGGGAGAAAAATCAGCCCCAGCATTTT.